This T cell receptor (beta chain) comes out of a study of blood T cell repertoires in COVID-19. Study-level information: Specimens from acute and convalescent COVID-19 originated in the United States, Italy and Spain.

Original processing methods: Reference gene primer amplification in the assay estimated nucleated cell counts. Produced via immunoSEQ multiplex PCR; TCRdb's table is partial and in-frame only. Clonal size and the V and J genes are those of that table, whereas D and trimming came from the DNA. The table includes roughly 120,000 clones, 75% to 85% detected once. Per germline, CDR1 LNHDA and CDR2 SQIVND (reference sequence). The CDR3 loop spans 16 amino acids. The V end was cut by 3 bases, the J end by 4 bases, with 19 bases between. The chain has TRBV19 and TRBJ2-7, with D possibly TRBD1 on 6 matching bases. This TCR came from a man aged 70 or older with acute or convalescent COVID-19. The sequenced material came from peripheral blood. CDR3 nucleotides: TGTGCCAGTAGTATTAAAGGTGTCAGGGGCGGGTACGAGCAGTACTTC. Amino acid sequence: CASSIKGVRGGYEQYF.